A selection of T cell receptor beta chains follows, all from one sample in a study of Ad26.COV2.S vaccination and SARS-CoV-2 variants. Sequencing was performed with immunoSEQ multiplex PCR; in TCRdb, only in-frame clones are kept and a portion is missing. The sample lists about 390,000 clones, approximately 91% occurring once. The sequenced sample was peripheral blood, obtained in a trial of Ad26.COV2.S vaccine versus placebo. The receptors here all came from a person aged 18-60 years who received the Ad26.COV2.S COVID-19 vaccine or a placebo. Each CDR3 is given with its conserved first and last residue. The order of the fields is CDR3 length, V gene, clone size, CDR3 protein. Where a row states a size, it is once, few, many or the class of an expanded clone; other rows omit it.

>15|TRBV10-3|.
CATSGAGKATDTQYF
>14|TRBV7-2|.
CASSLVGVHNEQFF
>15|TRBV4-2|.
CASSPLSTETYGYTF
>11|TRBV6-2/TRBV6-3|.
CASSYPDEQYF
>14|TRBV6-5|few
CASSPPQSSYEQYF
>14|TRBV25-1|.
CASSNQVSGNTIYF
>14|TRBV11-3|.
CASSLGGDTDTQYF
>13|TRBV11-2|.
CASSAGANSPLHF
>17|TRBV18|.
CASSPKSGSGNQETQYF
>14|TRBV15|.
CATSAGWGTGELFF